Listed below are T cell receptor beta chains from one sample, sequenced in a study of PD-1 blockade in mismatch repair-deficient tumors. Clones were read by immunoSEQ multiplex PCR, and TCRdb kept only the in-frame ones, dropping some. This table holds about 79,000 clones, roughly 80% found once. Source: peripheral blood, taken 44 weeks after starting pembrolizumab. The receptors were gathered from an adult with mismatch repair-deficient cancer. CDR3s include the opening cysteine and the closing phenylalanine or tryptophan. Fields, in order: J gene, clone size, V gene, D gene, CDR3 protein, CDR3 DNA. The D gene is left open where the match is weak. Clone size is shown for a subset of rows, as once, few, many or a class of expanded clone.

TRBJ2-1 | few | TRBV9 | - | CASSVDDEQFF | TGTGCCAGCAGCGTAGACGATGAGCAGTTCTTC
TRBJ2-7 | - | TRBV14 | - | CASQGTGYEQYF | TGTGCCAGCCAAGGGACCGGATACGAGCAGTACTTC
TRBJ2-5 | once | TRBV27 | - | CASSNLLETQYF | TGTGCCAGCAGCAATTTATTGGAGACCCAGTACTTC
TRBJ1-5 | - | TRBV7-2 | - | CASSLADSQGTISNQPQHF | TGTGCCAGCAGCTTAGCGGATTCACAGGGAACCATTAGCAATCAGCCCCAGCATTTT
TRBJ2-7 | - | TRBV7-2 | - | CASSLDGKKSYEQYF | TGTGCCAGCAGCTTAGACGGGAAAAAGTCCTACGAGCAGTACTTC
TRBJ2-7 | once | TRBV7-2 | TRBD2 | CASSYLAGGPFHEQYF | TGTGCCAGCAGCTACCTAGCGGGAGGGCCGTTCCACGAGCAGTACTTC
TRBJ1-1 | - | TRBV30 | - | CAWSGMATEAFF | TGTGCCTGGAGTGGTATGGCCACTGAAGCTTTCTTT
TRBJ2-1 | - | TRBV7-2 | TRBD2 | CVGTSGNSYNEQFF | TGTGTAGGGACTAGCGGGAACTCCTACAATGAGCAGTTCTTC
TRBJ1-2 | - | TRBV6-5 | - | CASSIGLNYGYTF | TGTGCCAGCAGTATTGGGTTAAACTATGGCTACACCTTC
TRBJ1-1 | - | TRBV19 | - | CASSLVGGSKAEAFF | TGTGCCAGTAGCCTTGTGGGGGGGAGTAAAGCTGAAGCTTTCTTT
TRBJ2-3 | medium-sized | TRBV9 | - | CASSVEGSTDTQYF | TGTGCCAGCAGCGTAGAGGGAAGCACAGATACGCAGTATTTT
TRBJ1-2 | - | TRBV28 | TRBD1 | CASSYTHNGQGHGYTF | TGTGCCAGCAGTTACACCCATAATGGACAGGGACATGGCTACACCTTC
TRBJ2-7 | few | TRBV15 | - | CATSRGGEQYF | TGTGCCACCAGCAGGGGGGGCGAGCAGTACTTC
TRBJ1-1 | - | TRBV12-5 | - | CASGQIVPSGNTEAFF | TGTGCTAGTGGCCAGATCGTCCCAAGCGGGAACACTGAAGCTTTCTTT
TRBJ1-4 | - | TRBV5-4 | TRBD1 | CASSFKGQGGEKLFF | TGTGCCAGCAGCTTTAAGGGACAGGGTGGTGAAAAACTGTTTTTT
TRBJ1-1 | few | TRBV6-1 | - | CASRLTGEAFF | TGTGCCAGCAGATTAACAGGGGAAGCTTTCTTT
TRBJ1-2 | - | TRBV19 | - | CASKIGSYGYTF | TGTGCCAGTAAGATCGGGAGCTATGGCTACACCTTC
TRBJ2-7 | - | TRBV30 | TRBD2 | CAWTRFRSGGEQYF | TGTGCCTGGACCCGATTTAGGAGCGGGGGAGAGCAGTACTTC
TRBJ1-5 | few | TRBV4-2 | TRBD1 | CASSPRTGDNQPQHF | TGTGCCAGCAGCCCCCGGACAGGGGACAATCAGCCCCAGCATTTT
TRBJ2-7 | - | TRBV21-1 | - | CASSKYPGAPYEQYF | TGTGCCAGCAGCAAATACCCAGGGGCCCCCTACGAGCAGTACTTC
TRBJ2-2 | few | TRBV19 | - | CASSIAGVITGELFF | TGTGCCAGTAGTATAGCGGGAGTGATCACCGGGGAGCTGTTTTTT
TRBJ2-1 | once | TRBV4-2 | TRBD2 | CASSRPTSGGVLDEQFF | TGTGCCAGCAGCCGACCGACTAGCGGGGGGGTATTGGATGAGCAGTTCTTC
TRBJ2-2 | few | TRBV7-2 | - | CASSFGVLSNTGELFF | TGTGCCAGCAGCTTTGGTGTGTTGTCGAACACCGGGGAGCTGTTTTTT
TRBJ1-1 | - | TRBV20-1 | - | CSAWESGAFF | TGCAGTGCTTGGGAGAGTGGAGCTTTCTTT
TRBJ1-2 | - | TRBV7-9 | - | CASNPPGHGYTF | TGTGCCAGCAACCCCCCCGGACACGGCTACACCTTC
TRBJ2-7 | - | TRBV23-1 | - | CASSQSLSRGYAHEQYF | TGCGCCAGCAGTCAATCCTTATCCCGGGGGTATGCCCACGAGCAGTACTTC
TRBJ1-1 | - | TRBV6-5 | TRBD1 | CASTIGQGINTEAFF | TGTGCCAGCACTATCGGACAGGGGATTAACACTGAAGCTTTCTTT
TRBJ2-2 | - | TRBV7-3 | - | CASSPSPPTGPGELFF | TGTGCCAGCAGCCCCTCACCACCCACCGGGCCCGGGGAGCTGTTTTTT
TRBJ2-7 | - | TRBV19 | - | CASSTTGPGSGEQYF | TGTGCCAGTAGTACGACCGGACCAGGGAGTGGGGAGCAGTACTTC
TRBJ2-1 | - | TRBV11-2 | TRBD2 | CASSLSSGSSYNEQFF | TGTGCCAGCAGCTTAAGTAGCGGGAGCTCCTACAATGAGCAGTTCTTC
TRBJ2-1 | - | TRBV6-1 | - | CASSRYNEQFF | TGTGCCAGCAGTAGGTACAATGAGCAGTTCTTC
TRBJ2-1 | - | TRBV2 | - | CASSGSAEGFF | TGTGCCAGCAGTGGCTCGGCGGAGGGGTTCTTC
TRBJ2-1 | - | TRBV5-1 | TRBD2 | CASTLGLAGNNEQFF | TGCGCCAGCACCCTTGGACTAGCGGGTAACAATGAGCAGTTCTTC
TRBJ2-3 | - | TRBV7-9 | TRBD1 | CASSLGTGGNTQYF | TGTGCCAGCAGCTTGGGAACAGGGGGAAATACGCAGTATTTT
TRBJ1-2 | - | TRBV9 | - | CASSASRRAPGAYGYTF | TGTGCCAGCAGCGCGAGCCGCCGAGCCCCGGGGGCCTATGGCTACACCTTC
TRBJ2-1 | once | TRBV10-3 | TRBD2 | CAISSGLAIYEQFF | TGTGCCATCAGTTCGGGACTAGCGATCTATGAGCAGTTCTTC
TRBJ1-1 | - | TRBV25-1 | - | CASSDAWTEAFF | TGTGCCAGCAGTGACGCCTGGACTGAAGCTTTCTTT
TRBJ2-3 | many | TRBV4-2 | - | CASSQGGDSSPTDTQYF | TGTGCCAGCAGCCAAGGGGGGGACTCCAGCCCGACAGATACGCAGTATTTT
TRBJ2-7 | - | TRBV28 | TRBD2 | CASSALSGRPSF | TGTGCCAGCAGTGCCCTTAGCGGGAGGCCTAGCTTC
TRBJ2-3 | - | TRBV21-1 | - | CASSRHRSSGVITDTQYF | TGTGCCAGCAGCCGACACAGGAGTAGCGGGGTGATCACAGATACGCAGTATTTT
TRBJ1-5 | - | TRBV10-2 | TRBD1 | CASSGGTGFYSNQPQHF | TGCGCCAGCAGTGGAGGGACAGGCTTTTATAGCAATCAGCCCCAGCATTTT
TRBJ1-1 | - | TRBV10-2 | TRBD1 | CASSAAGGAFF | TGCGCCAGCAGTGCGGCAGGGGGAGCTTTCTTT
TRBJ2-2 | - | TRBV7-3 | TRBD1 | CASSWGQGGTGELFF | TGTGCCAGCAGCTGGGGACAGGGGGGCACCGGGGAGCTGTTTTTT
TRBJ2-3 | - | TRBV6-5 | - | CASSLADTDTQYF | TGTGCCAGCAGTTTAGCGGACACAGATACGCAGTATTTT
TRBJ2-7 | - | TRBV5-4 | - | CASSLVAGRDYEQYF | TGTGCCAGCAGCTTGGTCGCGGGTAGAGACTACGAGCAGTACTTC
TRBJ2-3 | medium-sized | TRBV13 | - | CASSADLTDTQYF | TGTGCCAGCAGCGCTGACCTCACAGATACGCAGTATTTT
TRBJ2-5 | - | TRBV7-7 | - | CASSPSAGPQETQYF | TGTGCTAGCAGCCCTTCAGCGGGCCCTCAAGAGACCCAGTACTTC
TRBJ1-1 | - | TRBV18 | - | CASSQDRLNTEAFF | TGTGCCAGCTCCCAAGACAGGCTGAACACTGAAGCTTTCTTT